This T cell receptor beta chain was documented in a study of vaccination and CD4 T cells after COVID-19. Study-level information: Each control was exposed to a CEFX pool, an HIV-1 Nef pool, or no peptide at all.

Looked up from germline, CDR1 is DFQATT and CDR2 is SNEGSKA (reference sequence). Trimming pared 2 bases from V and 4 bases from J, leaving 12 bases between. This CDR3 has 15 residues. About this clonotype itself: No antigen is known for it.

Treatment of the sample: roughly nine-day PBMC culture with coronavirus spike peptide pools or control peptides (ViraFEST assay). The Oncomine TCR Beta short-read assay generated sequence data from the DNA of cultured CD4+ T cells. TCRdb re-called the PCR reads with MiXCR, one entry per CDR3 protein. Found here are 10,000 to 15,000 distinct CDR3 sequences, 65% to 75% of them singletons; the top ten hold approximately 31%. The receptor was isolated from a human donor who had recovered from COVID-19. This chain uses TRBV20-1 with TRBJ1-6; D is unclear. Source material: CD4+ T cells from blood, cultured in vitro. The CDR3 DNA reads TGCAGTGCTAGACCCCCGGGTCCTTATAATTCACCCCTCCACTTT. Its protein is CSARPPGPYNSPLHF.